These T cell receptor beta chains were read from a single sample in a study of graft-versus-host responses after intestinal transplantation. These receptors' targets are unknown. Produced via immunoSEQ multiplex PCR; TCRdb's table is partial and in-frame only. The table has more than 40,000 clones, roughly 95% seen once; the top ten hold around 0.25%. The sequences come from unstimulated CD8+ T cells sorted from spleen or lymph node cells, collected before transplant. The receptor source for this set is a human donor who was the organ donor for an intestinal transplant. Both conserved end residues are part of each CDR3. A D gene is named only where the DNA matches it firmly. Not all rows give a size; the values are once, few, many and, for expanded clones, a class.

clone size,V gene,D gene,J gene,CDR3 DNA,CDR3 protein
-,TRBV11-2,-,TRBJ2-1,TGTGCCAGCAGCTTAGGGTGGGGGGCCCCCACCGAGCAGTTCTTC,CASSLGWGAPTEQFF
-,TRBV4-2,-,TRBJ2-1,TGTGCCAGCAGCCAAGAGGCTAAGAACGGGGGCAGGAATGAGCAGTTCTTC,CASSQEAKNGGRNEQFF
-,TRBV9,-,TRBJ2-2,TGTGCCAGCAGCGTAGGACAGAACACCGGGGAGCTGTTTTTT,CASSVGQNTGELFF
-,TRBV6-6,-,TRBJ1-5,TGTGCCAGCAGTTACACCTCGTCTGATCAGCCCCAGCATTTT,CASSYTSSDQPQHF
-,TRBV2,-,TRBJ2-1,TGTGCCAGCAGACCACGAAACAATGAGCAGTTCTTC,CASRPRNNEQFF
-,TRBV12-5,TRBD2,TRBJ2-3,TGTGCTAGTGGGAATAGCGGGGGACGCACAGATACGCAGTATTTT,CASGNSGGRTDTQYF
-,TRBV27,TRBD2,TRBJ2-1,TGTGCCAGCAGTACGGCGGGGGGCTCCCTCAATGAGCAGTTCTTC,CASSTAGGSLNEQFF
-,TRBV4-1,-,TRBJ2-3,TGCGCCAGCAGCCAACCCCAAACTGGGGGAACTGGAGATACGCAGTATTTT,CASSQPQTGGTGDTQYF
-,TRBV4-1,TRBD1,TRBJ1-4,TGCGCCAGCAGCCAAGACCTGCTGGGGACAGGGTTTTGGGAAAAACTGTTTTTT,CASSQDLLGTGFWEKLFF
-,TRBV15,-,TRBJ1-6,TGTGCCACCAGCACCATAGAGGCGTCACCCCTCCACTTT,CATSTIEASPLHF
-,TRBV4-1,-,TRBJ1-1,TGCGCCAGCAGCCAAGGGGGGATGGGGACTGAAGCTTTCTTT,CASSQGGMGTEAFF
once,TRBV27,-,TRBJ2-7,TGTGCCAGCAGTTTATGGGGGGGGCACGAGCAGTACTTC,CASSLWGGHEQYF
-,TRBV11-2,TRBD2,TRBJ2-1,TGTGCCAGCAGCTCGTCACTAGCGGGGGAGAACCCCAATGAGCAGTTCTTC,CASSSSLAGENPNEQFF
-,TRBV7-9,-,TRBJ1-1,TGTGCCAGCAGCTTAGTAGGTATCGACACTGAAGCTTTCTTT,CASSLVGIDTEAFF
-,TRBV30,TRBD2,TRBJ2-3,TGTGCCTGGAGTAGCGGGGGCACAGATACGCAGTATTTT,CAWSSGGTDTQYF
-,TRBV15,-,TRBJ1-1,TGTGCCACCAGCAGAGATCGGGGCAGGCCTGAAGCTTTCTTT,CATSRDRGRPEAFF
-,TRBV9,TRBD2,TRBJ2-1,TGTGCCAGCAGCCCCCGGACTAGCGGGGGGCTATCCTACAATGAGCAGTTCTTC,CASSPRTSGGLSYNEQFF
-,TRBV7-3,-,TRBJ2-1,TGTGCCAGCAGCTTAGGGCACGGGAACCTCAATGAGCAGTTCTTC,CASSLGHGNLNEQFF
-,TRBV21-1,-,TRBJ2-1,TGTGCCAGCAGCTTAAGGCCGGGACAGGGTTCGGGTGAGCAGTTCTTC,CASSLRPGQGSGEQFF
-,TRBV4-3,TRBD1,TRBJ1-6,TGCGCCAGCAGCCAAGGGTACTCCGGGACAGGAAATTCACCCCTCCACTTT,CASSQGYSGTGNSPLHF
-,TRBV27,-,TRBJ1-6,TGTGCCAGTAGGCGAGGGGATAATTCACCCCTCCACTTT,CASRRGDNSPLHF
-,TRBV14,TRBD2,TRBJ2-3,TGTGCCAGCAGCCTAGCGGGAGCTCCGAGCACAGATACGCAGTATTTT,CASSLAGAPSTDTQYF
-,TRBV25-1,TRBD1,TRBJ2-1,TGTGCCAGCAGTGAGGGAATTGGACAGGGGGCAAACTACAATGAGCAGTTCTTC,CASSEGIGQGANYNEQFF
-,TRBV10-1,-,TRBJ1-2,TGCGCCAGCCCCTTTTTACAGTCTATTTTACTAAACTATGGCTACACCTTC,CASPFLQSILLNYGYTF
-,TRBV5-1,TRBD1,TRBJ2-7,TGCGCCAGCAGCAACGACGGGACAGGGATCACCTACGAGCAGTACTTC,CASSNDGTGITYEQYF
-,TRBV29-1,-,TRBJ1-1,TGCAGCGTTGAACAGTTGAACACTGAAGCTTTCTTT,CSVEQLNTEAFF
-,TRBV13,-,TRBJ2-3,TGTGCCAGCAGCCCGCGGGACAGTTCTTTCGATACGCAGTATTTT,CASSPRDSSFDTQYF
-,TRBV2,TRBD2,TRBJ2-7,TGTGCCAGCAGTGATGGGGGGGGAGGGCAATACGAGCAGTACTTC,CASSDGGGGQYEQYF
-,TRBV27,TRBD2,TRBJ2-1,TGTGCCAGCAGTTCCCTGAGGACGGGGGGTCCTGAGGATGAGCAGTTCTTC,CASSSLRTGGPEDEQFF
-,TRBV4-1,-,TRBJ1-1,TGCGCCAGCAGCCCCACCGGATCCGAAGCTTTCTTT,CASSPTGSEAFF
-,TRBV14,-,TRBJ1-2,TGTGCCAGCAGCACGGGGGAGGACACCCGCCTTACCAACTATGGCTACACCTTC,CASSTGEDTRLTNYGYTF
-,TRBV13,-,TRBJ2-7,TGTGCCAGCAGCTCAATAAGGGGCTCCTACGAGCAGTACTTC,CASSSIRGSYEQYF
-,TRBV29-1,-,TRBJ1-2,TGCAGCGTTGGCCCAGGGTCCCCGCGGGGCTACACCTTC,CSVGPGSPRGYTF
-,TRBV13,TRBD1,TRBJ1-2,TGTGCCAGCAGCACCCGGGGACAGGGGAATGGCTACACCTTC,CASSTRGQGNGYTF
-,TRBV11-3,-,TRBJ1-1,TGTGCCAGCAGCTTTATAGCGGGGTCCCCCGGGAACACTGAAGCTTTCTTT,CASSFIAGSPGNTEAFF
-,TRBV7-9,-,TRBJ2-7,TGTGCCAGCAGCTTCTCGGAGGGGGCTTTCGAGCAGTACTTC,CASSFSEGAFEQYF
-,TRBV27,-,TRBJ2-7,TGTGCCAGCACAGGGGAAACTACAACCATGGGATACGAGCAGTACTTC,CASTGETTTMGYEQYF
-,TRBV7-9,TRBD1,TRBJ1-4,TGTGCCAGCAGCGCGGGACAGCCCGCAACTAATGAAAAACTGTTTTTT,CASSAGQPATNEKLFF
-,TRBV4-1,-,TRBJ2-1,TGCGCCAGCAGCCCGACCGGGGTACACAATGAGCAGTTCTTC,CASSPTGVHNEQFF
-,TRBV7-9,-,TRBJ2-5,TGTGCCAGCAGTCGCGTCCAGACGGTGGGGCTCCAAGAGACCCAGTACTTC,CASSRVQTVGLQETQYF
-,TRBV10-2,-,TRBJ1-2,TGCGCCAGCAGTGACGGAGGTGGCTACACCTTC,CASSDGGGYTF
once,TRBV9,-,TRBJ2-7,TGTGCCAGCAGCGTAGGGATTTCCTACGAGCAGTACTTC,CASSVGISYEQYF
-,TRBV28,-,TRBJ2-7,TGTGCCAGCAGTACCCGGGACACCACCTACGAGCAGTACTTC,CASSTRDTTYEQYF
-,TRBV7-6,-,TRBJ2-5,TGTGCCAGCAGCTTAACTGCTTTTTCCGAGGAGACCCAGTACTTC,CASSLTAFSEETQYF
once,TRBV4-1,TRBD1,TRBJ1-2,TGCGCCAGCAGCCAAGAAGAGACAGGGATGCCCGGCTACACCTTC,CASSQEETGMPGYTF